This T cell receptor beta chain was profiled in a study of OX40 agonist ivuxolimab in advanced cancers. Study background: In this trial design, patients received ivuxolimab intravenously at 0.01 to 10 mg/kg every 2 weeks. Among those enrolled, mean age was about 58 years (range 23 to 79) and 82.7% were male.

Generated by immunoSEQ multiplex PCR, the TCRdb table keeps only in-frame clones and is missing some. Seen here are over 85,000 clones, approximately 87% observed once, and the top ten hold around 6%. Study conclusions and caveats: Nonresponders, in some cases, also had low normalized T-cell clonal expansion.

CDR1 is SGDLS, CDR2 YYNGEE, per germline. The CDR3 has 14 amino acids. V dropped 4 bases and J dropped 0 bases, with 11 bases sitting between them. As for this clone: Its antigen is undetermined.

Patients with a history of autoimmune disease or on systemic immunosuppression were excluded. The chain combines TRBV9 with TRBJ2-7, with D possibly being TRBD1 or TRBD2 (5 bases each). This clonotype was obtained from an adult with an advanced solid tumor such as melanoma, head and neck, liver or kidney cancer. The material sequenced was CD4+ or CD8+ T cells sorted from blood, taken in a trial of the OX40 agonist ivuxolimab. The CDR3 region is CASSPGTSSYEQYF. Written as DNA, the CDR3 is TGTGCCAGCAGCCCCGGGACCTCCTCCTACGAGCAGTACTTC.